The clone carrying this T cell receptor beta chain was picked up one time. These data are taken from a study of Graves' ophthalmopathy and Graves' hyperthyroidism. The CDR3 runs to 14 residues. Trimming took off 7 bases at V and 0 bases at J, with 11 bases between the two ends. Germline V gene sequence: CDR1 SGHNT, CDR2 YENEEA. Researchers took RNA transcripts and amplified TCR beta CDR3 regions from them. HTBI primers primed a first-round RT-PCR, and a second-round multiplex PCR followed. TCRdb re-called the multiplex PCR reads through MiXCR, storing one row per CDR3 protein. The table has approximately 700,000 distinct CDR3 sequences, around 40% seen once.

V usage is TRBV11-3 and J usage is TRBJ2-3; D remains unclear. The sequencing sample was made of peripheral blood. The source is an adult man with Graves' ophthalmopathy. The CDR3 protein is CASIQVSSTDTQYF. The CDR3 nucleotides are TGTGCCAGCATCCAGGTTTCTAGCACAGATACGCAGTATTTT.